Listed here are 29 T cell receptor beta chains from one sample, sequenced in a study of cytomegalovirus exposure and HLA in healthy donors. PCR amplification relied on 60 Vbeta primers (plus 13 Jbeta primers). Here immunoSEQ multiplex PCR was the method, and the copy in TCRdb shows in-frame clones only, minus some. The table includes about 160,000 clones, around 88% detected once. Sequencing was done on a sample of PBMCs. The receptor source for this set is a young woman in good health and CMV-seronegative.

The chain has TRBV6-1 and TRBJ2-3; 15 bases agree with TRBD2. The CDR3 extends over 17 amino acids. The germline gives CDR1 MNHNS, CDR2 SASEGT. V dropped 4 bases and J dropped 2; count of bases not matched to a gene: 4. In DNA, the CDR3 is TGTGCCAGCAGTGGGACTAGCGGGAGGGCCGTCACAGATACGCAGTATTTT. Translated, it gives CASSGTSGRAVTDTQYF.

The V and J genes are TRBV6-1 and TRBJ1-1; D ambiguous. Looked up from germline, CDR1 is MNHNS and CDR2 is SASEGT. Trimming cost V 6 bases and J 4 bases, with 15 bases left between them. This CDR3 has 14 amino acids. The CDR3 protein is CASSFSSGSTEAFF. The CDR3, as DNA: TGTGCCAGCAGCTTTTCCTCTGGGAGCACTGAAGCTTTCTTT.

The chain has TRBV9 and TRBJ2-7; 7 nucleotides match TRBD2. V shed 4 bases and J 2 bases; nucleotides not matched to a gene: 12. The CDR3 sequence is 16 residues long. Germline V gene data show CDR1 as SGDLS and CDR2 as YYNGEE. The CDR3 DNA is TGTGCCAGCAGCTCTCCAAGCGGGGCCACAACCTACGAGCAGTACTTC. Its translation: CASSSPSGATTYEQYF.

The genes are TRBV28 and TRBJ2-6, with D possibly being TRBD2 (5 bases). Germline V lookup: CDR1 MDHEN, CDR2 SYDVKM. V was cut by 7 bases and J by 1 base, with 14 bases left in between. There are 16 residues in the CDR3. The CDR3 sequence: CASTAGVTSGANVLTF. The CDR3 coding sequence is TGTGCCAGCACGGCCGGGGTGACATCTGGGGCCAACGTCCTGACTTTC.

The chain carries TRBV6-4 and TRBJ2-7; 9 bases agree with TRBD2. CDR1 MRHNA and CDR2 SNTAGT come from the germline V gene. V dropped 3 bases and J dropped 2; count of bases not matched to a gene: 2. The CDR3 is made up of 14 amino acids. The CDR3 coding sequence is TGTGCCAGCAGTGATCAGCGGGAGGCCTACGAGCAGTACTTC. Encoded protein: CASSDQREAYEQYF.

The rearrangement links TRBV6-8 to TRBJ2-1; 9 positions match TRBD1. After removal of 2 bases from V and 6 bases from J, the junction contained 8 bases not matched to a gene. Germline V gene data show CDR1 as MNHGY and CDR2 as SAAAGT. The CDR3 runs to 16 residues. In nucleotides, the CDR3 is TGTGCCAGCAGTTACGATCTGGACAGGGGTACCAATGAGCAGTTCTTC. It is translated as CASSYDLDRGTNEQFF.

The chain couples TRBV7-8 to TRBJ2-1; unclear D gene. CDR1 and CDR2 from the germline V gene are SGHVS and FQNEAQ. The CDR3 length is 14 residues. V was trimmed by 6 bases and J by 7 bases, leaving 16 bases between them. CDR3 bases: TGTGCCAGCAGGCCCTTGAGGTTCCGAAATGAGCAGTTCTTC. The encoded protein is CASRPLRFRNEQFF.

The rearrangement joins TRBV30 to TRBJ2-7, with a tentative D call TRBD2 (5 bases). The CDR3 consists of 15 residues. Deletions cut 1 base from V and 4 bases from J, with 17 bases between. Germline CDR1 GTSNPN, CDR2 SVGIG (reference sequence). CDR3 coding DNA: TGTGCCTGGAGTGGGGGAGAGCCCGGTCGATACGAGCAGTACTTC. Amino acids: CAWSGGEPGRYEQYF. The full variable domain, completed using reference TRBV30 and TRBJ2-7, is SQTIHQWPATLVQPVGSPLSLECTVEGTSNPNLYWYRQAAGRGLQLLFYSVGIGQISSEVPQNLSASRPQDRQFILSSKKLLLSDSGFYLCAWSGGEPGRYEQYFGPGTRLTVT.

The V and J genes are TRBV7-8 and TRBJ2-2, with unresolved D. Germline CDR1 reads SGHVS; CDR2 reads FQNEAQ. With 2 bases removed from V and 7 bases from J, the gap between germline ends came to 2 bases. The CDR3 covers 11 residues. CDR3 coding DNA: TGTGCCAGCAGCTTATACGGGGAGCTGTTTTTT. Its protein product is CASSLYGELFF.

The CDR3: CASSPLPHMNTEAFF. The CDR3 coding sequence is TGTGCCAGCTCACCGCTCCCTCACATGAACACTGAAGCTTTCTTT. The rearrangement links TRBV18 to TRBJ1-1, with D unclear. This CDR3 spans 15 amino acids. The V gene lost 3 bases and the J gene lost 0 bases, with 11 bases spanning the gap. Germline V gene lookup returns CDR1 KGHSH and CDR2 LQKENI.

The chain has TRBV30 and TRBJ2-1; 11 nucleotides align to TRBD2. The germline V gene encodes CDR1 GTSNPN and CDR2 SVGIG (reference sequence). V gave up 2 bases and J gave up 3 bases; unmatched junction bases: 0. The CDR3 has 14 residues. CDR3 sequence (DNA): TGTGCCTGGAGTACTAGCGGGGGCTACAATGAGCAGTTCTTC. Translating it yields CAWSTSGGYNEQFF.

The J gene is TRBJ1-2, the V gene TRBV5-1; 8 bases match TRBD1. Germline CDR1 and CDR2: SGHRS and YFSETQ. V dropped 7 bases and J dropped 6; count of bases not matched to a gene: 14. The CDR3 contains 15 residues. The CDR3 DNA reads TGCGCCAGCGGTGCGGAGGACAGGGTAGAAAATGGCTACACCTTC. It is translated as CASGAEDRVENGYTF.

The V call is TRBV11-2, the J call TRBJ2-7; 12 bases fit TRBD2. This CDR3 contains 17 residues. The ends lost 4 bases at V and 2 bases at J; junction bases unmatched: 9. Germline CDR1 and CDR2: SGHAT and FQNNGV. The CDR3, as DNA: TGTGCCAGCAGCTCAGGAGGACTAGCGGGGTTAACCTACGAGCAGTACTTC. Its protein is CASSSGGLAGLTYEQYF.

The V gene is TRBV5-1, the J gene TRBJ1-4; 8 nucleotides match TRBD1. The CDR3 has 15 amino acids. J gave up 5 bases and V 3 bases, and 6 bases lay outside the gene matches. Germline CDR1 SGHRS, CDR2 YFSETQ. The CDR3 bases are TGCGCCAGCAGCTGGATGACAGGGGCGAATGAAAAACTGTTTTTT. Its translation: CASSWMTGANEKLFF.

The chain couples TRBV7-8 to TRBJ1-5, with 9 bases lining up with TRBD1. CDR3 length equals 15 residues. Germline V lookup: CDR1 SGHVS, CDR2 FQNEAQ. The ends lost 5 bases at V and 2 bases at J; junction bases unmatched: 4. CDR3 region: CASSRTGAGNQPQHF. As DNA, the CDR3 is TGTGCCAGCAGCCGGACAGGGGCGGGCAATCAGCCCCAGCATTTT. The complete variable domain, with remaining parts taken from reference TRBV7-8 and TRBJ1-5, reads GAGVSQSPRYKVAKRGQDVALRCDPISGHVSLFWYQQALGQGPEFLTYFQNEAQLDKSGLPSDRFFAERPEGSVSTLKIQRTQQEDSAVYLCASSRTGAGNQPQHFGDGTRLSIL.

J is TRBJ1-2 and V is TRBV6-5; D uncertain. V gave up 6 bases and J gave up 4 bases, with 15 bases separating them. The CDR3 spans 14 residues. The germline gives CDR1 MNHEY, CDR2 SVGAGI. CDR3 bases: TGTGCCAGCAGCTATCAGGCCACCTCCTATGGCTACACCTTC. As protein: CASSYQATSYGYTF.

The chain couples TRBV7-9 to TRBJ1-2, with 10 bases matching TRBD1. CDR3 length: 17 residues. Germline assignment: CDR1 SEHNR and CDR2 FQNEAQ (reference sequence). Trimming took 2 bases from V and 3 from J; bases not matched to a gene: 9. The CDR3 region is CASSLNGGTGVDYGYTF. The CDR3 DNA reads TGTGCCAGCAGCTTAAATGGGGGGACAGGGGTCGACTATGGCTACACCTTC.

CDR3 nucleotide sequence: TGTGCCATCAGTGAGAGTGGCGGCGAAGAGACCCAGTACTTC. This codes for CAISESGGEETQYF. This chain joins TRBV10-3 and TRBJ2-5, with D uncertain. Germline CDR1 reads ENHRY; CDR2 reads SYGVKD. The ends were cut back, 2 bases at V and 3 bases at J, with 10 bases in the middle. The CDR3 is 14 amino acids.

The chain links TRBV19 to TRBJ1-1; no clear D. The CDR3 runs 13 residues. The germline V gene encodes CDR1 LNHDA and CDR2 SQIVND (reference sequence). V was clipped by 4 bases and J by 3 bases, with 9 bases between them. The CDR3 is CASSRSQDTEAFF. The DNA for the CDR3 is TGTGCCAGTAGTAGGTCCCAGGACACTGAAGCTTTCTTT.

V is TRBV5-1 and J is TRBJ2-3; D gene uncertain. The CDR3 consists of 13 residues. V was trimmed by 5 bases and J by 0 bases, leaving 7 bases between them. Germline V gene sequence: CDR1 SGHRS, CDR2 YFSETQ. The CDR3 is CASSSFSTDTQYF. The CDR3, as DNA: TGCGCCAGCAGTAGTTTTAGCACAGATACGCAGTATTTT. Full variable domain (missing parts from reference TRBV5-1 and TRBJ2-3): KAGVTQTPRYLIKTRGQQVTLSCSPISGHRSVSWYQQTPGQGLQFLFEYFSETQRNKGNFPGRFSGRQFSNSRSEMNVSTLELGDSALYLCASSSFSTDTQYFGPGTRLTVL.

This clone is a singleton in its sample. J is TRBJ2-5 and V is TRBV7-3; unclear D gene. V lost 5 bases, J lost 0 bases, and 13 bases lay in between. Germline loops: CDR1 SGHTA, CDR2 FQGTGA. The CDR3 runs 15 residues. In DNA, the CDR3 is TGTGCCAGCAGCATGGGCAGGAAGTACCAAGAGACCCAGTACTTC. Translating gives CASSMGRKYQETQYF.

This chain connects TRBV10-2 to TRBJ1-2; 12 bases match TRBD1. V lost 8 bases, J lost 6 bases, and 10 bases stayed unmatched. This CDR3 region has 15 residues. The germline V gene has CDR1 WSHSY and CDR2 SAAADI. CDR3 DNA: TGCGCCAGCTCCTACAGGGGACAGGGGGCAGATGGCTACACCTTC. This gives the protein CASSYRGQGADGYTF.

The chain recombines TRBV7-8 with TRBJ2-3, with TRBD1 matching 7 bases. The germline gives CDR1 SGHVS, CDR2 FQNEAQ. This CDR3 has 16 amino acids. V was clipped by 4 bases and J by 1 base; unmatched bases: 8. The CDR3 nucleotides read TGTGCCAGCAGCTCCACCCGACAGGGAGGCACAGATACGCAGTATTTT. Residues: CASSSTRQGGTDTQYF.

The chain uses TRBV28 and TRBJ2-5, with TRBD2 matching over 12 bases. The length of the CDR3 is 16 residues. Looked up from germline, CDR1 is MDHEN and CDR2 is SYDVKM. The J segment lost 4 bases and the V segment lost 5 bases, leaving 8 bases of the junction unmatched. DNA for the CDR3: TGTGCCAGCAGTGGAACTAGCGGGGGGCTCCGAGAGACCCAGTACTTC. Its protein product is CASSGTSGGLRETQYF.

The chain has TRBV27 and TRBJ2-4; D may be TRBD1 (6 bases). CDR1 is MNHEY, CDR2 SMNVEV, per germline (reference sequence). This CDR3 has 14 amino acids. V shed 4 bases and J shed 8 bases, with 15 bases lying between them. Written as DNA, the CDR3 is TGTGCCAGCAGTTCCTACAGGGTGAGAGACATTCAGTACTTC. Its protein is CASSSYRVRDIQYF.

V and J are TRBV9 and TRBJ2-7; 10 bases align to TRBD2. The CDR3 is 14 residues long. After removal of 4 bases from V and 2 bases from J, the junction contained 3 bases not matched to a gene. The V gene's germline CDR1 is SGDLS and CDR2 YYNGEE. CDR3 DNA: TGTGCCAGCAGCCCAGGACTAGCGGCCTACGAGCAGTACTTC. Translation gives CASSPGLAAYEQYF.

V is TRBV11-2 and J is TRBJ2-1; possible D gene TRBD2, 7 bases. Trimming removed 1 base at V and 12 bases at J, with 16 bases between. CDR1 and CDR2 from the germline V gene are SGHAT and FQNNGV. The CDR3 sequence is 14 residues long. The CDR3 DNA follows: TGTGCCAGCAGCTTAGCTGCGGGGGCGGGCGGGCAGTTCTTC. Protein product: CASSLAAGAGGQFF.

V usage is TRBV2 and J usage is TRBJ1-2; D remains unclear. The CDR3 sequence is 14 residues long. V dropped 2 bases and J dropped 4 bases, with 11 bases sitting between them. Germline assignment: CDR1 SNHLY and CDR2 FYNNEI. In nucleotides, the CDR3 is TGTGCCAGCAGTGAAATCGAGGGTTTCTATGGCTACACCTTC. It yields the protein CASSEIEGFYGYTF.

The chain's CDR3 is CASSLTGGRDTGELFF. The CDR3 region has the DNA TGCGCCAGCAGCTTGACCGGGGGTAGAGACACCGGGGAGCTGTTTTTT. V and J are TRBV5-1 and TRBJ2-2, with a tentative D call TRBD2 (6 bases). The length of the CDR3 is 16 residues. The V gene's germline CDR1 is SGHRS and CDR2 YFSETQ. Trimming took 1 base from V and 3 from J, leaving 13 bases between them.